The T cell receptor (beta chain) under discussion was sequenced for a study of graft-versus-host responses after intestinal transplantation. Background on the study: The whole recipient group had anti-thymocyte globulin induction followed by tacrolimus and steroids for roughly three years.

The table came from immunoSEQ multiplex PCR; TCRdb's copy has only in-frame clones and leaves some out. The data show tens of thousands of clones, with roughly 89% seen just once and 2.5% to 3% held by the top ten. V dropped 1 base and J dropped 4 bases, with 10 bases sitting between them. CDR1 MGHRA and CDR2 YSYEKL come from the germline V gene. The CDR3 consists of 14 residues. The chain links TRBV4-1 to TRBJ2-5, with D uncertain. The material was PBMCs, obtained roughly 120 days after intestinal transplantation. This TCR derives from a human patient who received an intestinal transplant, so some T cells may come from the graft donor. This CDR3 is CASSQALRVETQYF. The CDR3, as DNA: TGCGCCAGCAGCCAAGCCCTTAGAGTAGAGACCCAGTACTTC.